A single sample gave rise to the 19 T cell receptor beta chains below, sequenced in a study of T cell responses to AZD1222 COVID-19 vaccine (dated by TCRdb to about 2021). Library prep was done by the immunoSEQ multiplex PCR assay. Not all clones reach the TCRdb copy of this immuneACCESS table, which keeps in-frame sequences only. Checked studies attribute under half of the gap to unresolved V genes and leave the rest unexplained. A total of about 120,000 clones appear in this sample, roughly 93% of them only once. In total, the top ten clones hold about 2.7% of the sample. The sample's time point, from its label and the paper: baseline before first vaccination. Here the sequenced sample was peripheral blood, taken on day 0 of AZD1222 vaccination. The receptors derive from an adult in good health.

The chain uses TRBV24-1 and TRBJ2-5; no firm D call. V gave up 2 bases and J gave up 0 bases, with 9 bases separating them. Germline-derived CDR1 and CDR2 are KGHDR and SFDVKD. The CDR3 spans 15 residues. In DNA, the CDR3 is TGTGCCACCAGTGATTCCCAGAGGTACCAAGAGACCCAGTACTTC. Translated: CATSDSQRYQETQYF.

The chain uses TRBV6-5 and TRBJ1-1; D call uncertain. The V and J ends lost 0 bases and 1 base respectively, with 6 bases between them. The CDR3 sequence is 14 residues long. Germline values: CDR1 MNHEY, CDR2 SVGAGI. In nucleotides, the CDR3 is TGTGCCAGCAGTTACTCGTATGGGAACACTGAAGCTTTCTTT. Protein sequence: CASSYSYGNTEAFF.

The rearrangement joins TRBV6-5 to TRBJ2-5; D unclear. CDR1 is MNHEY and CDR2 is SVGAGI in the germline V gene. CDR3 length equals 13 residues. The V end lost 7 bases, the J end lost 7 bases, and 16 bases lay between the germline ends. This CDR3 reads CASTHPTSATQYF. The CDR3 bases are TGTGCCAGCACCCACCCGACGTCCGCGACCCAGTACTTC.

The chain joins TRBV2 to TRBJ1-6; tentatively, D is TRBD1 (5 bases). Per the germline V gene, CDR1 is SNHLY and CDR2 is FYNNEI. V was trimmed by 7 bases and J by 9 bases, leaving 16 bases between them. This CDR3 region has 14 residues. Here the CDR3 DNA reads TGTGCCAGCACTATTACCGGGACCTCTTCACCCCTCCACTTT. Translated, it gives CASTITGTSSPLHF.

This clone was found once. This chain joins TRBV9 and TRBJ2-3; the match to TRBD2 covers 8 bases. The CDR3 spans 17 residues. Germline V lookup: CDR1 SGDLS, CDR2 YYNGEE. V shed 2 bases, J shed 5 bases, and the junction held 13 bases outside the gene matches. Written as DNA, the CDR3 is TGTGCCAGCAGCGTTCCCCACCTGACTAGCGCGGGAGATACGCAGTATTTT. It encodes CASSVPHLTSAGDTQYF. The full variable domain, completed using reference TRBV9 and TRBJ2-3, is DSGVTQTPKHLITATGQRVTLRCSPRSGDLSVYWYQQSLDQGLQFLIQYYNGEERAKGNILERFSAQQFPDLHSELNLSSLELGDSALYFCASSVPHLTSAGDTQYFGPGTRLTVL.

The sample holds a few counts of this clone. The rearrangement links TRBV2 to TRBJ1-1; a possible D gene is TRBD1 (6 bases). Trimming stripped 7 bases from V and 1 base from J, with 10 bases between. CDR3 length equals 13 residues. Germline lookup yields CDR1 SNHLY and CDR2 FYNNEI. In nucleotides, the CDR3 is TGTGCCAGCATCTTGGACAGGAACACTGAAGCTTTCTTT. Translated, it gives CASILDRNTEAFF.

The V call is TRBV15, the J call TRBJ2-3, with D perhaps TRBD2 (6 bases). The germline V gene has CDR1 LNHNV and CDR2 YYDKDF (reference sequence). The CDR3 runs to 16 residues. V lost 5 bases, J lost 2 bases, and 17 bases lay in between. The CDR3 is CATSDPRETTTDTQYF. In DNA, the CDR3 is TGTGCCACCAGCGATCCTCGGGAGACTACCACAGATACGCAGTATTTT.

V and J are TRBV11-2 and TRBJ2-4; D gene uncertain. This CDR3 comprises 17 residues. CDR1 is SGHAT and CDR2 is FQNNGV in the germline V gene. Trimming pared 2 bases from V and 2 bases from J, leaving 16 bases between. CDR3 residues: CASSLSPYETTKNIQYF. The CDR3 nucleotides read TGTGCCAGCAGCTTATCCCCCTATGAGACAACCAAAAACATTCAGTACTTC.

This clone was observed a single time. The chain uses TRBV27 and TRBJ1-5, with D unclear. The length of the CDR3 is 19 residues. Germline CDR1 reads MNHEY; CDR2 reads SMNVEV (reference sequence). The V gene lost 3 bases and the J gene lost 0 bases, with 21 bases spanning the gap. DNA of the CDR3: TGTGCCAGCAGTTTTTTCCCAATTCGGGTTGGGGATAGCAATCAGCCCCAGCATTTT. Protein product: CASSFFPIRVGDSNQPQHF.

The chain joins TRBV3-1 (or the pseudogene TRBV3-2) to TRBJ2-7, with 7 bases that match TRBD2. The J segment lost 6 bases and the V segment lost 3 bases, leaving 11 bases of the junction unmatched. The CDR3 runs to 15 residues. CDR1 is LGHDT, CDR2 YNNKEL, per germline (reference sequence). The CDR3 nucleotides are TGTGCCAGCAGCCAGCTAGCGGCTGGACTTACCGAGCAGTACTTC. This encodes CASSQLAAGLTEQYF.

The rearrangement joins TRBV24-1 to TRBJ2-1, with 12 bases fitting TRBD1. The V segment lost 4 bases and the J segment 8 bases; nucleotides outside the gene matches: 5. The germline V gene encodes CDR1 KGHDR and CDR2 SFDVKD. CDR3 length equals 15 residues. CDR3 residues: CATSDPGQGADEQFF. CDR3 bases: TGTGCCACCAGTGACCCGGGACAGGGGGCCGATGAGCAGTTCTTC.

The CDR3 coding sequence is TGTGCCAGTAGTTTGAGGACAGTTAACCCGAACACTGAAGCTTTCTTT. Translation: CASSLRTVNPNTEAFF. The J gene is TRBJ1-1, the V gene TRBV19; a possible D gene is TRBD1 (6 bases). This CDR3 region has 16 residues. Germline assignment: CDR1 LNHDA and CDR2 SQIVND (reference sequence). Trimming took 5 bases from V and 1 from J, leaving 17 bases between them. Complete variable domain (other parts from reference TRBV19 and TRBJ1-1): DGGITQSPKYLFRKEGQNVTLSCEQNLNHDAMYWYRQDPGQGLRLIYYSQIVNDFQKGDIAEGYSVSREKKESFPLTVTSAQKNPTAFYLCASSLRTVNPNTEAFFGQGTRLTVV.

The CDR3 loop reads CASSLGTGTLNNYGYTF. CDR3 nucleotides: TGTGCCAGCAGCTTAGGGACCGGGACACTTAATAACTATGGCTACACCTTC. This sequence joins TRBV7-9 and TRBJ1-2, with D maybe TRBD1 (6 bases). Germline assignment: CDR1 SEHNR and CDR2 FQNEAQ (reference sequence). This CDR3 spans 17 amino acids. Trimming took off 1 base at V and 1 base at J, with 16 bases between the two ends.

The genes are TRBV5-4 and TRBJ1-3, with a tentative D call TRBD1 (6 bases). Germline-derived CDR1 and CDR2 are SGHNT and YYREEE (reference sequence). The CDR3 runs 13 residues. Trimming took 6 bases from V and 2 from J, leaving 9 bases between them. The CDR3: CASKTGTGNTIYF. The DNA of the CDR3 is TGTGCCAGCAAAACAGGGACTGGAAACACCATATATTTT.

This clone is a singleton in its sample. The chain recombines TRBV6-5 with TRBJ1-4; a weak D match, TRBD1 (6 bases). The V end lost 2 bases, the J end lost 8 bases, and 18 bases lay between the germline ends. The germline CDR1 and CDR2 sequences are MNHEY and SVGAGI. The CDR3 runs 16 residues. The CDR3 spells CASSYLKGRGEEKLFF. In DNA, the CDR3 is TGTGCCAGCAGTTACCTCAAGGGCAGGGGAGAGGAAAAACTGTTTTTT.

The chain combines TRBV27 with TRBJ2-7; tentatively, D is TRBD2 (5 bases). The CDR3 totals 13 residues. Germline V gives CDR1 MNHEY, CDR2 SMNVEV (reference sequence). Trimming removed 7 bases at V and 5 bases at J, with 15 bases between. The CDR3: CASTLQGSNEQYF. The CDR3 DNA follows: TGTGCCAGCACCCTTCAAGGGAGTAACGAGCAGTACTTC.

This clone was seen just once. The chain uses TRBV6-5 and TRBJ2-7; TRBD2 aligns across 10 bases. There are 16 residues in the CDR3. Germline V gene lookup returns CDR1 MNHEY and CDR2 SVGAGI. J gave up 4 bases and V 0 bases, and 6 bases lay outside the gene matches. CDR3 in amino acids: CASSYSGLAAVYEQYF. Written as DNA, the CDR3 is TGTGCCAGCAGTTACTCCGGACTAGCGGCAGTATACGAGCAGTACTTC.

The chain is built from TRBV3-1 (or the pseudogene TRBV3-2) and TRBJ2-1; TRBD2 agrees at 11 bases. The CDR3 totals 16 residues. With V trimmed by 4 bases and J by 6 bases, 8 bases remained unmatched. The germline V gene encodes CDR1 LGHDT and CDR2 YNNKEL (reference sequence). DNA of the CDR3: TGTGCCAGCAGCCTCGTTAGCGGGAGGGGGGGCAATGAGCAGTTCTTC. This gives the protein CASSLVSGRGGNEQFF.

This sequence joins TRBV27 and TRBJ1-2; 7 bases align to TRBD1. From germline, CDR1 is MNHEY and CDR2 SMNVEV (reference sequence). V gave up 2 bases and J gave up 10 bases; unmatched junction bases: 10. The CDR3 spans 14 residues. CDR3 nucleotides: TGTGCCAGCAGTTTACTAGGGGACAGTCAGGACTACACCTTC. This translates into CASSLLGDSQDYTF.